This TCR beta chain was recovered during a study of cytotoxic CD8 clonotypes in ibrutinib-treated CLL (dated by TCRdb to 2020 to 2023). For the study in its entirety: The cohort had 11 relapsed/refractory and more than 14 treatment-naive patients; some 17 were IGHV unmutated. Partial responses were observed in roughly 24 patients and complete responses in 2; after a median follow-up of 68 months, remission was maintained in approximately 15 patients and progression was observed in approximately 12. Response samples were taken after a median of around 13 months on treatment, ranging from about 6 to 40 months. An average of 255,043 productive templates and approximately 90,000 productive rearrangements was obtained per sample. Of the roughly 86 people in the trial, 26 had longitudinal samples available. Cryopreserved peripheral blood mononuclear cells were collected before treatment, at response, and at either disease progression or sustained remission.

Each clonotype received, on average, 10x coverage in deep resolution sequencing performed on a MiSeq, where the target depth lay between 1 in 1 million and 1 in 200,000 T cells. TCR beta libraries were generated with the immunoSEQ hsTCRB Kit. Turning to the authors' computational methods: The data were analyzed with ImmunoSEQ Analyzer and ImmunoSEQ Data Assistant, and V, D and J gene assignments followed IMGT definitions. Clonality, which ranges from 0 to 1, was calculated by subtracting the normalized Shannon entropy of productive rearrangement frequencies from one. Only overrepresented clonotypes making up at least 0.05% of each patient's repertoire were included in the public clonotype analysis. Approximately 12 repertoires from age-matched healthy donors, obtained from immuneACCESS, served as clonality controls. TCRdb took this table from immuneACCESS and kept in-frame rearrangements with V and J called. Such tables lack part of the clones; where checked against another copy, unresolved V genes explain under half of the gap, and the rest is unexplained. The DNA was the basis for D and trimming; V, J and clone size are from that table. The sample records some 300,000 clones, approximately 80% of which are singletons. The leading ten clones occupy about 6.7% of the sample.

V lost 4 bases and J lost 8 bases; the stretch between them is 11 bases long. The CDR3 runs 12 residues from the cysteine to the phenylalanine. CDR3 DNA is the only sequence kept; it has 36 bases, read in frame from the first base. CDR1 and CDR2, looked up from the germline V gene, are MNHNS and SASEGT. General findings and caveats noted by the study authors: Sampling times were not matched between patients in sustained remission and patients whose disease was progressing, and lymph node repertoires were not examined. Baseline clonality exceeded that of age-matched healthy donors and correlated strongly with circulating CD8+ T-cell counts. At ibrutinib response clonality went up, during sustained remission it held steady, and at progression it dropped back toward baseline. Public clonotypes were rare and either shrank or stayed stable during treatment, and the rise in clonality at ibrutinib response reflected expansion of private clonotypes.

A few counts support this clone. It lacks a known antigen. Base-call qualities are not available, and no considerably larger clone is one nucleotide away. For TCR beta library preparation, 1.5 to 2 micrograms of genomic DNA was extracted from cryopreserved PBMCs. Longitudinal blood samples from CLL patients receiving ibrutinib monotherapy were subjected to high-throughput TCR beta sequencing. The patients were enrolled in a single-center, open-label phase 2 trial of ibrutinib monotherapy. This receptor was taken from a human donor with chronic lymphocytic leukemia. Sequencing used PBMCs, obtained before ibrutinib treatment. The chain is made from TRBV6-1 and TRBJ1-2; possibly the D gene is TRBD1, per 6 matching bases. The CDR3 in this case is CASSVGAVGYTF. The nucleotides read TGTGCCAGCAGTGTGGGGGCGGTAGGCTACACCTTC.